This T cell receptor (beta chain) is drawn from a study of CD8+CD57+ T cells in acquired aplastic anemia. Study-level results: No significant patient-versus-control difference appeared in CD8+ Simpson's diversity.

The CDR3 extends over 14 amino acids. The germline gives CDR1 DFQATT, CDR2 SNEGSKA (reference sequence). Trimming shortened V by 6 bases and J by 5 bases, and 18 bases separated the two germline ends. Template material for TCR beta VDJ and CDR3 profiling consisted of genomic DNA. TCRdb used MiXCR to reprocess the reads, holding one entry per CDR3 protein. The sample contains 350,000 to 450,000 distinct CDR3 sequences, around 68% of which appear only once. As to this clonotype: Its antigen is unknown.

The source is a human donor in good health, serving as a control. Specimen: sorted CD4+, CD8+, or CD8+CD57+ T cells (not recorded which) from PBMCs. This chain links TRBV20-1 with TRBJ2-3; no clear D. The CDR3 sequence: CSATPGPYEDTQYF. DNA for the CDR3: TGCAGTGCCACCCCCGGCCCCTACGAAGATACGCAGTATTTT.